The 14 T cell receptor beta chains below all came from one sample that was sequenced in a study of T cell repertoires in cytomegalovirus infection. A single record per CDR3 protein comes from TCRdb applying MiXCR to the reads. Counted here are 300,000 or so distinct CDR3 sequences, about 9.2% occurring once; the ten biggest clones make up around 2.5%. The sequenced sample consisted of PBMCs. The receptors derive from a human donor in good health (CMV status not recorded). Some clones in this sample may be carry-over from other donors' samples.

This clonotype occurred a few times. The DNA for the CDR3 is TGCAGTGCTAGAGATGGCCGAGGGAGATCACCCCTCCACTTT. Translation gives CSARDGRGRSPLHF. The V call is TRBV20-1, the J call TRBJ1-6; no firm D call. The CDR3 is made up of 14 amino acids. Trimming cost V 0 bases and J 10 bases, with 13 bases left between them. Germline V gives CDR1 DFQATT, CDR2 SNEGSKA (reference sequence).

Ten or more counts support this clonotype. The rearrangement uses TRBV7-2 and TRBJ2-1, with D unclear. Germline V gene lookup returns CDR1 SGHTA and CDR2 FQGNSA. The CDR3 length is 13 residues. Trimming removed 4 bases at V and 7 bases at J, with 11 bases between. The CDR3 reads CASSSNHGNEQFF. The CDR3 nucleotides read TGTGCCAGCAGCTCCAATCACGGTAATGAGCAGTTCTTC. Supplemented by reference TRBV7-2 and TRBJ2-1, the full variable domain reads GAGVSQSPSNKVTEKGKDVELRCDPISGHTALYWYRQSLGQGLEFLIYFQGNSAPDKSGLPSDRFSAERTGGSVSTLTIQRTQQEDSAVYLCASSSNHGNEQFFGPGTRLTVL.

This clonotype was seen at least ten times. The V call is TRBV23-1, the J call TRBJ2-7, with D possibly matching TRBD1 (7 bases). TRBV23-1 is an ORF, with its function uncertain. There are 14 residues in the CDR3. Between the trimmed V and J ends, which lost 10 bases and 1 base, there was a span of 17 bases. The CDR3 reads CATRLRDSSYEQYF. Written as DNA, the CDR3 is TGCGCCACGCGATTGCGGGACAGTTCCTACGAGCAGTACTTC.

Ten or more counts support this clonotype. V usage is TRBV7-6 and J usage is TRBJ2-2, with a tentative D call TRBD1 (5 bases). The CDR3 has 15 amino acids. V lost 5 bases and J lost 6, with 16 bases in between. Germline V gene sequence: CDR1 SGHVS, CDR2 FNYEAQ. CDR3: CASSLRTGTAGELFF. The CDR3 DNA reads as TGTGCCAGCAGCCTTCGTACAGGAACGGCCGGGGAGCTGTTTTTT. Using reference TRBV7-6 and TRBJ2-2 for the parts outside the CDR3, the full variable domain is GAGVSQSPRYKVTKRGQDVALRCDPISGHVSLYWYRQALGQGPEFLTYFNYEAQQDKSGLPNDRFSAERPEGSISTLTIQRTEQRDSAMYRCASSLRTGTAGELFFGEGSRLTVL.

The chain has TRBV3-1 and TRBJ1-6; 7 bases fit TRBD1. Trimming at V came to 1 base and at J to 5 bases, leaving 5 bases not matched to a gene. The CDR3 covers 16 residues. CDR1 is LGHDT, CDR2 YNNKEL, per germline (reference sequence). CDR3 coding DNA: TGTGCCAGCAGCCAAGCCCCCGGGACAGATAATTCACCCCTCCACTTT. Residues: CASSQAPGTDNSPLHF.

This clonotype has ten or more counts. The chain joins TRBV7-9 to TRBJ2-3; D possibly corresponds to TRBD2 (5 bases). V shed 5 bases and J shed 2 bases, with 11 bases lying between them. The CDR3 loop spans 14 amino acids. The V gene's germline CDR1 is SEHNR and CDR2 FQNEAQ (reference sequence). The CDR3 coding sequence is TGTGCCAGCAGCATCAGGACTGACACAGATACGCAGTATTTT. Its translation: CASSIRTDTDTQYF.

This clonotype was seen at least ten times. The chain joins TRBV19 to TRBJ1-5; unclear D gene. This CDR3 spans 14 amino acids. Germline CDR1 and CDR2: LNHDA and SQIVND (reference sequence). Trimming took 6 bases from V and 6 from J, leaving 15 bases between them. The DNA for the CDR3 is TGTGCCAGTAGACTACACCGAGGAGGTCAGCCCCAGCATTTT. Translation gives CASRLHRGGQPQHF.

This clonotype was seen ten or more times. The chain couples TRBV6-2 or TRBV6-3 to TRBJ2-1; 7 nucleotides line up with TRBD1. This CDR3 is built from 16 residues. Germline CDR1 reads MNHEY; CDR2 reads SVGEGT. The V segment lost 4 bases and the J segment 2 bases; nucleotides outside the gene matches: 8. The CDR3 sequence is CASSSRGQTPYNEQFF. CDR3 sequence (DNA): TGTGCCAGCAGTTCCAGGGGACAGACACCCTACAATGAGCAGTTCTTC.

This clonotype was seen at least ten times. The rearrangement joins TRBV7-8 to TRBJ2-7; 15 bases map to TRBD2. CDR3 length: 19 amino acids. V shed 3 bases, J shed 6 bases, and the junction held 15 bases outside the gene matches. Germline loops: CDR1 SGHVS, CDR2 FQNEAQ. The CDR3 DNA reads TGTGCCAGCAGCTTGGGTACGGGACTAGCGGGGGGTGCTCAATTCGAGCAGTACTTC. This codes for CASSLGTGLAGGAQFEQYF.

This clonotype was detected only a few times. The chain couples TRBV2 to TRBJ2-7; D not certain. The CDR3 contains 12 residues. V was pared by 6 bases and J by 4 bases, with 10 bases between. Germline assignment: CDR1 SNHLY and CDR2 FYNNEI. The CDR3 protein is CASRPNGYEQYF. CDR3 sequence (DNA): TGTGCCAGCAGGCCTAACGGTTACGAGCAGTACTTC. Based on the CDR3 plus reference TRBV2 and TRBJ2-7, the full variable domain is EPEVTQTPSHQVTQMGQEVILRCVPISNHLYFYWYRQILGQKVEFLVSFYNNEISEKSEIFDDQFSVERPDGSNFTLKIRSTKLEDSAMYFCASRPNGYEQYFGPGTRLTVT.

There are a few counts of this clonotype. The chain uses TRBV13 and TRBJ2-1; maybe TRBD1 (5 bases). CDR3 length: 15 residues. V was pared by 0 bases and J by 6 bases, with 12 bases between. Looked up from germline, CDR1 is PRHDT and CDR2 is FYEKMQ (reference sequence). In DNA, the CDR3 is TGTGCCAGCAGCTTAGGGCTCTCAGGGCGCAATGAGCAGTTCTTC. It encodes CASSLGLSGRNEQFF.

This clonotype has ten or more counts. The chain links TRBV2 to TRBJ1-3; D is possibly TRBD1 (6 bases). The CDR3 is 17 residues long. Trimming cost V 7 bases and J 3 bases, with 22 bases left between them. Germline-derived CDR1 and CDR2 are SNHLY and FYNNEI. Here the CDR3 DNA reads TGTGCCAGCACCAAAGAAGGTGGGGGGCGCGATGGAAACACCATATATTTT. Translating gives CASTKEGGGRDGNTIYF. The full variable domain, in which reference TRBV2 and TRBJ1-3 provide the parts outside the CDR3, is EPEVTQTPSHQVTQMGQEVILRCVPISNHLYFYWYRQILGQKVEFLVSFYNNEISEKSEIFDDQFSVERPDGSNFTLKIRSTKLEDSAMYFCASTKEGGGRDGNTIYFGEGSWLTVV.

In its sample, this clonotype was seen a few times. The genes are TRBV28 and TRBJ2-2; the D gene is possibly TRBD1 (6 bases). V lost 5 bases and J 6 bases, leaving 28 bases between the germline ends. In germline, CDR1 is MDHEN, CDR2 SYDVKM. This CDR3 is built from 19 residues. The CDR3 nucleotides are TGTGCCAGCAGTCCACTAACACGCGAACAGGGAGAGGGGCCCGGGGAGCTGTTTTTT. Amino acid sequence: CASSPLTREQGEGPGELFF. Complete variable domain (other parts from reference TRBV28 and TRBJ2-2): DVKVTQSSRYLVKRTGEKVFLECVQDMDHENMFWYRQDPGLGLRLIYFSYDVKMKEKGDIPEGYSVSREKKERFSLILESASTNQTSMYLCASSPLTREQGEGPGELFFGEGSRLTVL.

This clonotype showed up just a few times. The chain couples TRBV20-1 to TRBJ2-3; possible D gene TRBD1, 5 bases. Deletions cut 2 bases from V and 4 bases from J, with 19 bases between. In germline, CDR1 is DFQATT, CDR2 SNEGSKA (reference sequence). This CDR3 contains 16 residues. This chain's CDR3 is CSARPFTAGKADTQYF. DNA of the CDR3: TGCAGTGCTAGACCTTTTACGGCAGGGAAGGCAGATACGCAGTATTTT.